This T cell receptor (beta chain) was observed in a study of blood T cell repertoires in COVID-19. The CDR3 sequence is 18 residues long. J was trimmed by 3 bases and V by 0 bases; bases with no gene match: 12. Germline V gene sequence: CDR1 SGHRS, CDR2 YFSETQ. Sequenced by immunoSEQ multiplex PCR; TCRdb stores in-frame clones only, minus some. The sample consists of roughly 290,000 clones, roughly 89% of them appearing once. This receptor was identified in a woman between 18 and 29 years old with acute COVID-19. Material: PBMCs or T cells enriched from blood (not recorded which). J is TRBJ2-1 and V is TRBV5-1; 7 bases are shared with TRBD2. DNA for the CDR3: TGCGCCAGCAGCTTGGCTAAGACTGGCGGGAGAGACTACAATGAGCAGTTCTTC. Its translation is CASSLAKTGGRDYNEQFF.